Each of the 7 T cell receptor beta chains below was sequenced from the same sample in a study of CD8+ T cells in alopecia areata. Sequencing used cDNA as its template, made by extracting RNA and reverse transcribing it. TCRdb's table, derived via immunoSEQ multiplex PCR, lists solely in-frame clones and lacks some. Of over 150,000 clones listed, about 63% are singletons. The sequenced sample was CD4+ T cells sorted from blood, obtained at week 0. Receptor source: a human donor with alopecia areata.

This clone has just a few counts. This chain uses TRBV4-1 with TRBJ2-3, with 9 bases matching TRBD2. The germline V gene has CDR1 MGHRA and CDR2 YSYEKL. CDR3 length equals 17 residues. J lost 2 bases, V lost 1 base, and 7 bases had no gene match. The CDR3 reads CASSQVERGVNTDTQYF. CDR3 nucleotides: TGCGCCAGCAGCCAAGTGGAGCGGGGGGTCAACACAGATACGCAGTATTTT.

The rearrangement uses TRBV6-5 and TRBJ2-3; 9 nucleotides align to TRBD2. Losses at the gene ends were 6 bases for V and 2 bases for J; bases not matched to a gene: 6. Germline assignment: CDR1 MNHEY and CDR2 SVGAGI. The length of the CDR3 is 15 residues. CDR3 in amino acids: CASRGAGGNTDTQYF. The CDR3 DNA reads as TGTGCCAGCAGGGGAGCGGGGGGAAACACAGATACGCAGTATTTT.

The V gene is TRBV18, the J gene TRBJ1-1, with 7 positions matching TRBD1. V shed 0 bases, J shed 7 bases, and the junction held 8 bases outside the gene matches. Germline V gene sequence: CDR1 KGHSH, CDR2 LQKENI. This CDR3 has 15 amino acids. CDR3 nucleotide sequence: TGTGCCAGCTCACCACCGATGGCAGGGGGTAATGAAGCTTTCTTT. This codes for CASSPPMAGGNEAFF. The entire variable domain, with the rest obtained from reference TRBV18 and TRBJ1-1, is as follows: NAGVMQNPRHLVRRRGQEARLRCSPMKGHSHVYWYRQLPEEGLKFMVYLQKENIIDESGMPKERFSAEFPKEGPSILRIQQVVRGDSAAYFCASSPPMAGGNEAFFGQGTRLTVV.

The chain carries TRBV10-3 and TRBJ1-6, with TRBD1 as a possible D gene (6 bases). Between the trimmed V and J ends, which lost 6 bases and 9 bases, there was a span of 12 bases. The germline V gene has CDR1 ENHRY and CDR2 SYGVKD. The CDR3 contains 13 residues. For the CDR3, the DNA is TGTGCCATCAGGACAGGAGAGGTTTCACCCCTCCACTTT. It specifies CAIRTGEVSPLHF.

The V call is TRBV15, the J call TRBJ1-5, with D perhaps matching TRBD1 (5 bases). Germline loops: CDR1 LNHNV, CDR2 YYDKDF (reference sequence). The CDR3 length is 14 residues. The ends were cut back, 7 bases at V and 6 bases at J, with 16 bases in the middle. CDR3 in DNA: TGTGCCACCACCCGGGACCGGCTGGGTCAGCCCCAGCATTTT. Its protein product is CATTRDRLGQPQHF. Based on the CDR3 plus reference TRBV15 and TRBJ1-5, the full variable domain is DAMVIQNPRYQVTQFGKPVTLSCSQTLNHNVMYWYQQKSSQAPKLLFHYYDKDFNNEADTPDNFQSRRPNTSFCFLDIRSPGLGDTAMYLCATTRDRLGQPQHFGDGTRLSIL.

The CDR3 here is CASSQEWRGLQNEQFF. The CDR3 DNA reads as TGCGCCAGCAGCCAAGAGTGGCGGGGTCTACAGAATGAGCAGTTCTTC. The V gene is TRBV4-3, the J gene TRBJ2-1; TRBD2 might be the D (6 bases). The CDR3 is made up of 16 amino acids. The germline V gene encodes CDR1 LGHNA and CDR2 YSLEER. The V end was cut by 0 bases, the J end by 7 bases, with 16 bases between.

J is TRBJ2-4 and V is TRBV19; 7 bases fit TRBD2. This CDR3 spans 16 amino acids. With V trimmed by 3 bases and J by 3 bases, 8 bases remained unmatched. CDR1 is LNHDA, CDR2 SQIVND, per germline (reference sequence). The CDR3 DNA sequence: TGTGCCAGTAGTATCTGGGGAGGGAGGGACAAAAACATTCAGTACTTC. Protein product: CASSIWGGRDKNIQYF.